This T cell receptor (beta chain) is drawn from a study of Ad26.COV2.S vaccination and SARS-CoV-2 variants. Looked up from germline, CDR1 is GTSNPN and CDR2 is SVGIG (reference sequence). The germline V and J ends were trimmed by 0 bases and 3 bases, with 9 bases remaining between them. The CDR3 length is 13 residues. As to treatment: around 19 received Ad26.COV2.S at low or high dose, single or two shots; 5 received placebo; per-sample allocation not given. Collection of samples fell on day 63 after the first vaccine or placebo injection. Assay: immunoSEQ multiplex PCR; the TCRdb copy retains only in-frame clones and omits some. Altogether a few hundred thousand clones are present, about 83% being singletons, with the ten largest covering 2.5% to 3.5%.

The V gene is TRBV30, the J gene TRBJ2-7; possibly TRBD1 for D (5 bases). This specimen was peripheral blood, taken in a trial of Ad26.COV2.S vaccine versus placebo. The receptor was isolated from a person aged 18-60 years who received the Ad26.COV2.S COVID-19 vaccine or a placebo. In DNA form, the CDR3 reads TGTGCCTGGAGTGTGGGGCGGTTCTACGAGCAGTACTTC. This sequence encodes CAWSVGRFYEQYF.